What follows are 31 T cell receptor beta chains derived from one specimen sequenced in a study of shared clonotypes between healthy human individuals. Terminally differentiated effector memory CD45RA+ cells were left out of the naive CD8 fraction, which was CD45RO-negative and positively selected for CCR7. Here immunoSEQ multiplex PCR was the method, and the copy in TCRdb shows in-frame clones only, minus some. The table shows about 2.1 million clones, with roughly 93% occurring only once. What was sequenced was naive CD8+ T cells from PBMCs. Receptors originate from a man aged 18-30 years in good health. Some clones in this sample may be carry-over from other donors' samples.

In the case of this clone: This same CDR3 is encoded by further DNA sequences in the sample. CDR3 DNA sequence: TGTGCCAGTAGTATCGTACCGGGCGAGACCCAGTACTTC. Protein sequence: CASSIVPGETQYF. V usage is TRBV19 and J usage is TRBJ2-5; D not resolved. Looked up from germline, CDR1 is LNHDA and CDR2 is SQIVND (reference sequence). CDR3 length: 13 residues. V lost 3 bases and J 5 bases, leaving 10 bases between the germline ends.

This clone was picked up one time. This same CDR3 is encoded by further DNA sequences in the sample. The chain uses TRBV5-6 and TRBJ2-7; unclear D gene. The CDR3 is 12 amino acids. The V gene lost 3 bases and the J gene lost 3 bases, with 7 bases spanning the gap. CDR1 is SGHDT and CDR2 is YYEEEE in the germline V gene. CDR3 loop: CASSYGGYEQYF. The DNA for the CDR3 is TGTGCCAGCAGCTACGGCGGCTACGAGCAGTACTTC.

CDR3 nucleotides: TGTGCCAGTAGTATTGGGGACTTCAGCTCCTACGAGCAGTACTTC. Protein: CASSIGDFSSYEQYF. The genes are TRBV19 and TRBJ2-7, with D perhaps TRBD2 (6 bases). The CDR3 spans 15 residues. Germline V lookup: CDR1 LNHDA, CDR2 SQIVND (reference sequence). V was shortened by 3 bases and J by 0 bases, with 12 bases between the two germline ends.

This sequence joins TRBV6-4 and TRBJ1-1; D gene ambiguous. Trimming cost V 5 bases and J 0 bases, with 13 bases left between them. Germline CDR1 is MRHNA and CDR2 is SNTAGT. CDR3 size: 15 residues. The CDR3 reads CASSLTDGLNTEAFF. As DNA, the CDR3 is TGTGCCAGCAGTCTCACGGACGGCTTGAACACTGAAGCTTTCTTT.

This clone has only one observation. The rearrangement uses TRBV7-8 and TRBJ1-1; maybe TRBD1 (5 bases). This CDR3 has 15 residues. The V and J ends lost 2 bases and 3 bases respectively, with 13 bases between them. The germline gives CDR1 SGHVS, CDR2 FQNEAQ. CDR3 nucleotides: TGTGCCAGCAGCTTACCCCAGAGGGGCCACACTGAAGCTTTCTTT. Protein: CASSLPQRGHTEAFF. The whole variable domain, remainder taken from reference TRBV7-8 and TRBJ1-1, is GAGVSQSPRYKVAKRGQDVALRCDPISGHVSLFWYQQALGQGPEFLTYFQNEAQLDKSGLPSDRFFAERPEGSVSTLKIQRTQQEDSAVYLCASSLPQRGHTEAFFGQGTRLTVV.

The chain uses TRBV6-1 and TRBJ2-1, with TRBD1 as a possible D gene (6 bases). Between the trimmed V and J ends, which lost 0 bases and 2 bases, there was a span of 11 bases. The CDR3 covers 16 residues. CDR1 and CDR2 (germline): MNHNS, SASEGT. The CDR3, as DNA: TGTGCCAGCAGTGAAGCGGGGGACACGGCCTACAATGAGCAGTTCTTC. Translated, it gives CASSEAGDTAYNEQFF.

The chain couples TRBV5-1 to TRBJ2-7; 7 positions agree with TRBD1. Germline-derived CDR1 and CDR2 are SGHRS and YFSETQ. After removal of 1 base from V and 2 bases from J, the junction contained 9 bases not matched to a gene. CDR3 length: 16 residues. The CDR3 protein is CASSLTPRQGAYEQYF. CDR3 sequence (DNA): TGCGCCAGCAGCTTGACCCCGAGGCAGGGGGCCTACGAGCAGTACTTC.

The CDR3 is CASSFVTSGRALPQYF. The CDR3 region has the DNA TGTGCCAGCAGTTTCGTGACTAGCGGGAGGGCATTACCCCAGTACTTC. The chain combines TRBV28 with TRBJ2-5; 14 nucleotides align to TRBD2. Trimming at V came to 3 bases and at J to 9 bases, leaving 9 bases not matched to a gene. From germline, CDR1 is MDHEN and CDR2 SYDVKM. The CDR3 loop spans 16 amino acids.

V gene TRBV7-9 combines with J gene TRBJ2-7, with a tentative D call TRBD1 (6 bases). The V end was cut by 1 base, the J end by 6 bases, with 7 bases between. In germline, CDR1 is SEHNR, CDR2 FQNEAQ (reference sequence). This CDR3 has 12 residues. The CDR3 coding sequence is TGTGCCAGCAGCTTAGACAGGGTCGAGCAGTACTTC. It translates to CASSLDRVEQYF.

This clone is a singleton in its sample. The CDR3, as DNA: TGTGCCAGCAGCCGACAGGGATACACTGAAGCTTTCTTT. Protein product: CASSRQGYTEAFF. The genes are TRBV14 and TRBJ1-1; 7 bases are shared with TRBD1. Losses at the gene ends were 4 bases for V and 3 bases for J; bases not matched to a gene: 2. This CDR3 has 13 residues. Germline assignment: CDR1 SGHDN and CDR2 FVKESK. The full variable domain, rest sourced from reference TRBV14 and TRBJ1-1, is EAGVTQFPSHSVIEKGQTVTLRCDPISGHDNLYWYRRVMGKEIKFLLHFVKESKQDESGMPNNRFLAERTGGTYSTLKVQPAELEDSGVYFCASSRQGYTEAFFGQGTRLTVV.

V is TRBV9 and J is TRBJ2-3; 7 bases agree with TRBD2. Trimming cost V 7 bases and J 0 bases; bases outside gene matches: 11. CDR1 is SGDLS and CDR2 is YYNGEE in the germline V gene. This CDR3 spans 16 amino acids. The CDR3 DNA follows: TGTGCCAGCGCCGGAGGGGCGGGAGCTAGCACAGATACGCAGTATTTT. The encoded protein is CASAGGAGASTDTQYF.

This chain uses TRBV9 with TRBJ2-7; D is perhaps TRBD1 or TRBD2 (6 bases each). This CDR3 region has 14 residues. Germline CDR1 and CDR2: SGDLS and YYNGEE. Trimming took off 4 bases at V and 3 bases at J, with 14 bases between the two ends. The CDR3 reads CASSQGIGGYEQYF. CDR3 DNA: TGTGCCAGCAGCCAGGGGATCGGGGGCTACGAGCAGTACTTC.

This clone showed up just a few times. The DNA for the CDR3 is TGCGCCAGCAGCCAACCCGGGACTAGGGATCAGCCCCAGCATTTT. Translating gives CASSQPGTRDQPQHF. The chain uses TRBV4-1 and TRBJ1-5; tentative D call: TRBD1 (5 bases). Germline CDR1 MGHRA, CDR2 YSYEKL. This CDR3 spans 15 amino acids. Trimming took 2 bases from V and 5 from J, leaving 13 bases between them.

The chain combines TRBV30 with TRBJ2-3; D is ambiguous. The germline CDR1 and CDR2 sequences are GTSNPN and SVGIG (reference sequence). The CDR3 has 12 residues. V shed 0 bases and J shed 5 bases, with 6 bases lying between them. CDR3 coding DNA: TGTGCCTGGAGTGTACATGAAGATACGCAGTATTTT. This encodes CAWSVHEDTQYF.

The J gene is TRBJ2-1, the V gene TRBV28, with 8 bases matching TRBD2. The CDR3 consists of 16 residues. CDR1 and CDR2 from the germline V gene are MDHEN and SYDVKM. V gave up 5 bases and J gave up 1 base; unmatched junction bases: 7. The CDR3 DNA sequence: TGTGCCAGCAGTACCCAGCGGGAGAGGTCCTACAATGAGCAGTTCTTC. It yields the protein CASSTQRERSYNEQFF.

The gene calls are TRBV6-5 and TRBJ1-6, with D possibly matching TRBD1 (5 bases). Trimming took off 0 bases at V and 10 bases at J, with 13 bases between the two ends. Germline CDR1 reads MNHEY; CDR2 reads SVGAGI. There are 15 residues in the CDR3. CDR3 in amino acids: CASSYSPPGPSPLHF. The CDR3 bases are TGTGCCAGCAGTTACTCGCCCCCAGGGCCCTCACCCCTCCACTTT.

The chain is built from TRBV28 and TRBJ2-7; D is perhaps TRBD1 (6 bases). Trimming removed 1 base from V and 6 bases from J, with 13 bases in between. In germline, CDR1 is MDHEN, CDR2 SYDVKM. The CDR3 runs to 14 residues. The CDR3 DNA reads as TGTGCCAGCAGTTTATCGGGTGGGGGCGGCGAGCAGTACTTC. Its translation is CASSLSGGGGEQYF.

The chain joins TRBV2 to TRBJ2-5; TRBD2 aligns across 12 bases. Trimming removed 3 bases from V and 5 bases from J; junction bases left unmatched: 4. This CDR3 has 15 residues. Looked up from germline, CDR1 is SNHLY and CDR2 is FYNNEI. The CDR3 DNA sequence: TGTGCCAGCAGTGAGCGCCTAGCGGGAGGGGAGACCCAGTACTTC. Protein product: CASSERLAGGETQYF.

The chain employs TRBV19 and TRBJ1-6; D remains ambiguous. V dropped 5 bases and J dropped 9 bases, with 14 bases sitting between them. CDR1 LNHDA and CDR2 SQIVND come from the germline V gene (reference sequence). This CDR3 comprises 14 residues. Here the CDR3 reads CASSGEQRGSPLHF. CDR3 bases: TGTGCCAGTAGTGGGGAACAGAGAGGTTCACCCCTCCACTTT.

The chain has TRBV19 and TRBJ1-2; TRBD1 aligns across 7 bases. The V segment lost 2 bases and the J segment 5 bases; nucleotides outside the gene matches: 11. The CDR3 extends over 16 amino acids. Germline lookup yields CDR1 LNHDA and CDR2 SQIVND (reference sequence). The CDR3 reads CASSIFGGTGEYGYTF. Written as DNA, the CDR3 is TGTGCCAGTAGTATATTCGGGGGAACAGGGGAATATGGCTACACCTTC.

The gene calls are TRBV7-6 and TRBJ1-2; D is perhaps TRBD1 (5 bases). The CDR3 is 13 amino acids. V lost 8 bases and J 5 bases, leaving 15 bases between the germline ends. The germline V gene has CDR1 SGHVS and CDR2 FNYEAQ. The CDR3 here is CASAGGHPYGYTF. DNA of the CDR3: TGTGCCAGCGCCGGCGGACATCCTTATGGCTACACCTTC.

V gene TRBV27 combines with J gene TRBJ2-1; 10 bases align to TRBD2. The CDR3 sequence is 16 residues long. Losses at the gene ends were 4 bases for V and 4 bases for J; bases not matched to a gene: 7. CDR1 is MNHEY and CDR2 is SMNVEV in the germline V gene (reference sequence). The CDR3 protein is CASSSLAGGSYNEQFF. CDR3 bases: TGTGCCAGCAGTTCCTTAGCGGGAGGTTCGTACAATGAGCAGTTCTTC.

This clone was observed a single time. The genes are TRBV28 and TRBJ1-3, with 7 bases matching TRBD1. Trimming cost V 7 bases and J 0 bases; bases outside gene matches: 9. CDR3 length: 16 amino acids. Germline-derived CDR1 and CDR2 are MDHEN and SYDVKM. CDR3 loop: CASNNRGADSGNTIYF. The CDR3 coding sequence is TGTGCCAGCAATAACAGGGGAGCGGACTCTGGAAACACCATATATTTT. The variable domain in full, completed from reference TRBV28 and TRBJ1-3, reads DVKVTQSSRYLVKRTGEKVFLECVQDMDHENMFWYRQDPGLGLRLIYFSYDVKMKEKGDIPEGYSVSREKKERFSLILESASTNQTSMYLCASNNRGADSGNTIYFGEGSWLTVV.

With regard to this clone: Different DNA sequences within this sample yield the same CDR3. The chain employs TRBV30 and TRBJ2-7; 7 nucleotides line up with TRBD1. Germline CDR1 is GTSNPN and CDR2 is SVGIG (reference sequence). This CDR3 region has 13 residues. The V segment lost 3 bases and the J segment 0 bases; nucleotides outside the gene matches: 2. CDR3 amino acids: CAWSRDSSYEQYF. DNA for the CDR3: TGTGCCTGGAGCAGGGACAGCTCCTACGAGCAGTACTTC.

The chain joins TRBV4-3 to TRBJ1-4; D ambiguous. From germline, CDR1 is LGHNA and CDR2 YSLEER. V lost 1 base to trimming and J lost 0 bases, with 12 bases between them. This CDR3 has 17 amino acids. The DNA of the CDR3 is TGCGCCAGCAGCCAAGTCTCCGGGCCTGCAACTAATGAAAAACTGTTTTTT. Its translation is CASSQVSGPATNEKLFF.

This chain joins TRBV6-5 and TRBJ1-2; 10 bases map to TRBD1. The germline V gene has CDR1 MNHEY and CDR2 SVGAGI. The CDR3 covers 13 residues. The V segment lost 6 bases and the J segment 8 bases; nucleotides outside the gene matches: 6. The chain's CDR3 is CASRPGQGNGYTF. CDR3 coding DNA: TGTGCCAGCAGGCCGGGACAGGGGAACGGCTACACCTTC.

The J gene is TRBJ1-1, the V gene TRBV27; the match to TRBD1 covers 8 bases. The germline CDR1 and CDR2 sequences are MNHEY and SMNVEV (reference sequence). There are 14 residues in the CDR3. With V trimmed by 5 bases and J by 4 bases, 6 bases remained unmatched. The CDR3 loop is CASSGQGLATEAFF. In DNA, the CDR3 is TGTGCCAGCAGTGGACAGGGCCTAGCCACTGAAGCTTTCTTT.

The rearrangement joins TRBV7-9 to TRBJ2-7; D not resolved. V was cut by 1 base and J by 5 bases, with 12 bases left in between. Germline V gene sequence: CDR1 SEHNR, CDR2 FQNEAQ (reference sequence). The CDR3 length is 14 residues. The CDR3 region has the DNA TGTGCCAGCAGCTTAGGGGTAGCAAATGACGAGCAGTACTTC. The encoded protein is CASSLGVANDEQYF.

The CDR3 is CSAQSANYGYTF. In nucleotides, the CDR3 is TGCAGCGCCCAGAGCGCTAACTATGGCTACACCTTC. The chain employs TRBV29-1 and TRBJ1-2; D is ambiguous. The CDR3 sequence is 12 residues long. Germline lookup yields CDR1 SQVTM and CDR2 ANQGSEA. The ends were cut back, 7 bases at V and 0 bases at J, with 9 bases in the middle.

As to this clone: Within the sample, other DNA sequences also encode this same CDR3. The rearrangement uses TRBV6-5 and TRBJ1-1, with D hard to call. This CDR3 has 14 amino acids. The germline V gene has CDR1 MNHEY and CDR2 SVGAGI. V was trimmed by 4 bases and J by 1 base, leaving 10 bases between them. CDR3: CASSWRTGNTEAFF. CDR3 nucleotides: TGTGCCAGCAGTTGGCGGACCGGGAACACTGAAGCTTTCTTT.

The chain carries TRBV7-2 and TRBJ2-5, with 8 bases identical to TRBD1. CDR3 length equals 14 residues. Germline CDR1 reads SGHTA; CDR2 reads FQGNSA. The junction had 1 base not matched to a gene; V was cut back by 2 bases and J by 2 bases. The CDR3 region is CASSLRTGQETQYF. Here the CDR3 DNA reads TGTGCCAGCAGCTTAAGGACAGGGCAAGAGACCCAGTACTTC.